The clone carrying this T cell receptor beta chain was counted a single time. How the authors handled the data: Quantification of nucleated cells was approximated via reference gene primer amplification. The protocol was immunoSEQ multiplex PCR, while the TCRdb copy is restricted to in-frame clones and leaves out a portion. For V, J and clone size, that table is used; D and trimming come from the DNA. The sample lists more than 250,000 clones; around 86% were seen once. This specimen belongs to a study of blood T cell repertoires in COVID-19. The overall study: PBMCs, B-cell-depleted T cells, or T cells were the source of the cDNA or gDNA that made up the material.

Germline values: CDR1 SGHDT, CDR2 YYEEEE. The CDR3 covers 12 residues. Trimming shortened V by 3 bases and J by 2 bases, and 6 bases separated the two germline ends. The origin of this receptor is a man between 18 and 29 years old with active or convalescent COVID-19. The sample was peripheral blood. V usage is TRBV5-6 and J usage is TRBJ2-7; possibly TRBD2 for D (5 bases). DNA of the CDR3: TGTGCCAGCAGCTCGACTACCTACGAGCAGTACTTC. It is translated as CASSSTTYEQYF.